This T cell receptor (beta chain) originates from a study of T cell responses to AZD1222 COVID-19 vaccine. Findings and limits, study-wide: Spike-specific TCR breadth rose after two AZD1222 doses, and depth rose as well. Donors, mostly white British, included more females; clonal diversity was possibly underestimated. Every sample of the repertoires postdated the peak T cell response.

Sequencing used immunoSEQ multiplex PCR; TCRdb keeps in-frame clones, though not all of them. This table has tens of thousands of clones, roughly 90% appearing once. CDR3 length equals 13 residues. The germline CDR1 and CDR2 sequences are LGHDT and YNNKEL (reference sequence). Trimming took 6 bases from V and 4 from J, leaving 12 bases between them. About this clone itself: Its antigen is not identified.

The TCR sequence derives from an adult in good health. The sequenced sample was peripheral blood, obtained on day 0 of AZD1222 vaccination. This chain joins TRBV3-1 (or the pseudogene TRBV3-2) and TRBJ1-2, with D tentatively TRBD1 (6 bases). The CDR3 reads CASSLGQFYGYTF. The CDR3 DNA is TGTGCCAGCAGTCTCGGACAGTTCTATGGCTACACCTTC.